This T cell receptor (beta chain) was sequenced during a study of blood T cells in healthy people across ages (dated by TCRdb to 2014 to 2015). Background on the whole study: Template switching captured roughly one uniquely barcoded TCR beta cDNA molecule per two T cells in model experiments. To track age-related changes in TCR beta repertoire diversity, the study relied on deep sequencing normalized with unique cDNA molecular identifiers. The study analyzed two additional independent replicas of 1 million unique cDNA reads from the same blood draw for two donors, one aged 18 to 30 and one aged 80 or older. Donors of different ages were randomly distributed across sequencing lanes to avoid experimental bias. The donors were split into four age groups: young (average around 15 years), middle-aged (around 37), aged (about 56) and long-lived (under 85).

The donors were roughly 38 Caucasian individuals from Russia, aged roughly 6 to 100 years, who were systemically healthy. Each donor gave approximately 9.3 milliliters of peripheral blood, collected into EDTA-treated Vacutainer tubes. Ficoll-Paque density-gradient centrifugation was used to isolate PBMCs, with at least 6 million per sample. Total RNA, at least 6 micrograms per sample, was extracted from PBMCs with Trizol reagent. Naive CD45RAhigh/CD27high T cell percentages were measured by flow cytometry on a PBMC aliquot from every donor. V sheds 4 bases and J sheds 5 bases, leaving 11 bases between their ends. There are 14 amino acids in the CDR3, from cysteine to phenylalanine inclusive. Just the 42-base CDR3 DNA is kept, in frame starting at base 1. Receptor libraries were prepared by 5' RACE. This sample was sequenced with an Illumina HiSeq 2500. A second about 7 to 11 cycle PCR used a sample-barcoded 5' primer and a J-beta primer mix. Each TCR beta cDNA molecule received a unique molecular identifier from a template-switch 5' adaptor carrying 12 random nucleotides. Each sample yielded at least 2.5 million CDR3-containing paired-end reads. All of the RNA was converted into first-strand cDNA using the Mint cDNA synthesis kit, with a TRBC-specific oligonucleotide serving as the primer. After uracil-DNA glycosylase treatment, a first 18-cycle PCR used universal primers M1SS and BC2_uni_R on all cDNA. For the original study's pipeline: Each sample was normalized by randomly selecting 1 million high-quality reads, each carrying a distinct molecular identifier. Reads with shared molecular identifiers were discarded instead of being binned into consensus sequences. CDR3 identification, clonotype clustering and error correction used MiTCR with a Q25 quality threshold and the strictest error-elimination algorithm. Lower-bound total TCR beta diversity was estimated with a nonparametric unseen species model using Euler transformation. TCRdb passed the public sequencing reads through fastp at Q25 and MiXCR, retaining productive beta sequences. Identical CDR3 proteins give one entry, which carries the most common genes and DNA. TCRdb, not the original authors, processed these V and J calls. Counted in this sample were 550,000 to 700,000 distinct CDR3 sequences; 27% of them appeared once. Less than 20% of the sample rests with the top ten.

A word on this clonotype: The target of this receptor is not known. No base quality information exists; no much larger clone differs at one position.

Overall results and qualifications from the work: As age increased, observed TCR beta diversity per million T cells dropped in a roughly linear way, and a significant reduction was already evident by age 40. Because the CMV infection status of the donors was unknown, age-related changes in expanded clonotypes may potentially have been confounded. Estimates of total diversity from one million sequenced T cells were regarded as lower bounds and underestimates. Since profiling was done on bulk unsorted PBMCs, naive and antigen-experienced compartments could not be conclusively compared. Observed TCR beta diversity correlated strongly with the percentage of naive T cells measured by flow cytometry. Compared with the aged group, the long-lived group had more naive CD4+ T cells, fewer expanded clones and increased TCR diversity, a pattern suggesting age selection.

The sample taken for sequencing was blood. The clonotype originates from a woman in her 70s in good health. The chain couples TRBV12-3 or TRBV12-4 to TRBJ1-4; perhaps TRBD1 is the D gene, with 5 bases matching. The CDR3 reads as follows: CASSSTGGNEKLFF. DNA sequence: TGTGCCAGCAGTTCGACCGGGGGGAATGAAAAACTGTTTTTT.